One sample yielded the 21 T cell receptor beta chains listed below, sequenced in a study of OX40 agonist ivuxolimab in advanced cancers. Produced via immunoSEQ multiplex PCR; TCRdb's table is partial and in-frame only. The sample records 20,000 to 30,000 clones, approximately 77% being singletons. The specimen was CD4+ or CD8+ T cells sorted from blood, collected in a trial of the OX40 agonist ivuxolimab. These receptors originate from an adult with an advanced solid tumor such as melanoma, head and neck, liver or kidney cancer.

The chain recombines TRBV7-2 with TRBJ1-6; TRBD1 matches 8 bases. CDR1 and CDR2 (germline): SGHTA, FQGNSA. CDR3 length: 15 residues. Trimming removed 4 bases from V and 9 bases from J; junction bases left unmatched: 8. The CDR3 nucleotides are TGTGCCAGCAGCTCGACAGGGGTAGTAGGTTCACCCCTCCACTTT. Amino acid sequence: CASSSTGVVGSPLHF.

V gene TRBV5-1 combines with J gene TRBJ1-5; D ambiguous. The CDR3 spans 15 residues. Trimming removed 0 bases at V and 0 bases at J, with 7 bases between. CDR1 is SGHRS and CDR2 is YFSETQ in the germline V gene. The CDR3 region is CASSLGTVSNQPQHF. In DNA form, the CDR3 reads TGCGCCAGCAGCTTGGGGACGGTTAGCAATCAGCCCCAGCATTTT.

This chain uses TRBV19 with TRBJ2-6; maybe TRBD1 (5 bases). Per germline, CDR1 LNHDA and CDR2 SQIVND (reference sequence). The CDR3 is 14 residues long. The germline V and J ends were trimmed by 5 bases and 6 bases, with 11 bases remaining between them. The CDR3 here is CASSPGILANVLTF. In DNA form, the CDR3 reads TGTGCCAGTAGTCCAGGGATTCTGGCCAACGTCCTGACTTTC. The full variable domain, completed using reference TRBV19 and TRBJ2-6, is DGGITQSPKYLFRKEGQNVTLSCEQNLNHDAMYWYRQDPGQGLRLIYYSQIVNDFQKGDIAEGYSVSREKKESFPLTVTSAQKNPTAFYLCASSPGILANVLTFGAGSRLTVL.

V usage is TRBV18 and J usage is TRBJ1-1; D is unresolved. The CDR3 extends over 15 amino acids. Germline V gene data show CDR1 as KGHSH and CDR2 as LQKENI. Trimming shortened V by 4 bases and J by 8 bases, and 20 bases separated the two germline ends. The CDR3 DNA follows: TGTGCCAGCTCACAACTAATCCGGTCCAACCAAGAAGCTTTCTTT. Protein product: CASSQLIRSNQEAFF.

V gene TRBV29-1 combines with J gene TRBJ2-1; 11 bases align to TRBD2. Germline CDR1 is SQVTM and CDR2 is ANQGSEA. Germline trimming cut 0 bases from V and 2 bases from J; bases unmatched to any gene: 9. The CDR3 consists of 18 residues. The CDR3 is CSVEDPGIAGGAYNEQFF. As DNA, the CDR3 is TGCAGCGTTGAAGATCCCGGTATAGCGGGAGGGGCCTACAATGAGCAGTTCTTC.

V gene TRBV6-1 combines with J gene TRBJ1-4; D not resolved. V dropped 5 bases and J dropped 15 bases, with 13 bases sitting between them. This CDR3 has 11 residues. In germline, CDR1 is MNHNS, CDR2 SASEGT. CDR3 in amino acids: CASSYGQSVFF. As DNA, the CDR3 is TGTGCCAGCAGTTACGGGCAGTCCGTGTTTTTT.

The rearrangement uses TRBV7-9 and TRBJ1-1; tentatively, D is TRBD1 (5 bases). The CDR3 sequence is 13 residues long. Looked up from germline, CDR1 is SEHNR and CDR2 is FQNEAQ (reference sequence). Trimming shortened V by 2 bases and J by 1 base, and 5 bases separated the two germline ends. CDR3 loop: CASSLQGNTEAFF. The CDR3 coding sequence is TGTGCCAGCAGCTTACAGGGGAACACTGAAGCTTTCTTT.

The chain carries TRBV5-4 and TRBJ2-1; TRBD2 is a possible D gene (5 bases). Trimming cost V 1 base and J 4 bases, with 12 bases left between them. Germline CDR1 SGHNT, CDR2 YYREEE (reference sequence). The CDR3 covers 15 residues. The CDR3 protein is CASSLSGNTYNEQFF. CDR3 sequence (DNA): TGTGCCAGCAGCTTGTCCGGGAACACATACAATGAGCAGTTCTTC.

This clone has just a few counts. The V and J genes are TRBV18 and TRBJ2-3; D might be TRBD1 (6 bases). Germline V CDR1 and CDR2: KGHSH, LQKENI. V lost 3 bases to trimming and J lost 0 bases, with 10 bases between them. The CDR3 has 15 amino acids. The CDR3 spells CASSPKGVSTDTQYF. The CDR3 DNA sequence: TGTGCCAGCTCACCGAAGGGGGTTAGCACAGATACGCAGTATTTT.

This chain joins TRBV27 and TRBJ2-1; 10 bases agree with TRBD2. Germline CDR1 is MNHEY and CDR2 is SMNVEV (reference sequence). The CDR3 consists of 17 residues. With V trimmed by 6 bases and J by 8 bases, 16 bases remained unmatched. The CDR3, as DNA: TGTGCCAGCAGGGTTTACAGGAGCGGGGGGGCCTTGGATGAGCAGTTCTTC. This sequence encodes CASRVYRSGGALDEQFF.

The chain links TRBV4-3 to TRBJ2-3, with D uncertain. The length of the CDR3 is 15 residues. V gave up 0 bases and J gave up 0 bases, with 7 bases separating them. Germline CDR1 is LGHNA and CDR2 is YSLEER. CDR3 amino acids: CASSQDSASTDTQYF. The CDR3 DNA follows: TGCGCCAGCAGCCAAGATTCGGCTAGCACAGATACGCAGTATTTT.

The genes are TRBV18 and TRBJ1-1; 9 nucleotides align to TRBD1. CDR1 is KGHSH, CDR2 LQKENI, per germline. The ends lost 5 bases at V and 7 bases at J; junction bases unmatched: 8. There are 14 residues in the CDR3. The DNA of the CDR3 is TGTGCCAGCTCATCACGGACAGGGGAAGTTGAAGCTTTCTTT. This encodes CASSSRTGEVEAFF. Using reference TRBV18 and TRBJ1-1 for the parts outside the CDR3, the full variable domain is NAGVMQNPRHLVRRRGQEARLRCSPMKGHSHVYWYRQLPEEGLKFMVYLQKENIIDESGMPKERFSAEFPKEGPSILRIQQVVRGDSAAYFCASSSRTGEVEAFFGQGTRLTVV.

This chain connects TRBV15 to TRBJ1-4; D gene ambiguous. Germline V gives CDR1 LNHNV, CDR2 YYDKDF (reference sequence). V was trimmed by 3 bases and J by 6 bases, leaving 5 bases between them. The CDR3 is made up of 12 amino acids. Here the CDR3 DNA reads TGTGCCACCAGCAGTCCCCATGAAAAACTGTTTTTT. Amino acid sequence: CATSSPHEKLFF.

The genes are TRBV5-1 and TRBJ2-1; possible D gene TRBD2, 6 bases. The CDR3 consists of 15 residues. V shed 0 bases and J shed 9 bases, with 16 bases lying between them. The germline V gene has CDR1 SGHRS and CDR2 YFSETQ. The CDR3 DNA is TGCGCCAGCAGCTTGGGAGTATCAGCGGAGGGTGAGCAGTTCTTC. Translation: CASSLGVSAEGEQFF.

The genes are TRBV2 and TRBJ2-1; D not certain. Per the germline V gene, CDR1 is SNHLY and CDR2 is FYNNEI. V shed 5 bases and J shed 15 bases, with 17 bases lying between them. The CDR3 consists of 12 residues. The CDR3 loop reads CASSSDLGNPFF. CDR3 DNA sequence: TGTGCCAGCAGTTCGGACCTTGGAAATCCGTTCTTC.

The DNA of the CDR3 is TGTGCCAGCTCACCAACGTCGCTAGGCGGGGGCTCGGCCTATGGCTACACCTTC. Protein sequence: CASSPTSLGGGSAYGYTF. The rearrangement links TRBV18 to TRBJ1-2; weak D call: TRBD1 (6 bases). The CDR3 consists of 18 residues. Germline lookup yields CDR1 KGHSH and CDR2 LQKENI. The germline V and J ends were trimmed by 2 bases and 4 bases, with 23 bases remaining between them.

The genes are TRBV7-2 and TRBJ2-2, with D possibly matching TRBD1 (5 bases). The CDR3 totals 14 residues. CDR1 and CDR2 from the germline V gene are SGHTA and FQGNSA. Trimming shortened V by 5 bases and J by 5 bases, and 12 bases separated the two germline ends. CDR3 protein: CASSPRRDTGELFF. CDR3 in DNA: TGTGCCAGCAGCCCGCGCAGGGATACCGGGGAGCTGTTTTTT.

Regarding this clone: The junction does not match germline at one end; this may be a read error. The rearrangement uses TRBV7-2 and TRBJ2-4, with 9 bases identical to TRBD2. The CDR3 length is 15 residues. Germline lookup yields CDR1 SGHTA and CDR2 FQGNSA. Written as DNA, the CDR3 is TGTGCCAGCAGCTTAGCGGGACTAGCCCAAAACATTCAGTACTTC. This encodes CASSLAGLAQNIQYF.

CDR3 in amino acids: CASSPRTGGLSYEQYF. The CDR3 region has the DNA TGTGCCAGCAGCCCCCGGACAGGGGGCCTCTCCTACGAGCAGTACTTC. The chain couples TRBV5-5 to TRBJ2-7, with 11 bases aligning to TRBD1. This CDR3 is built from 16 residues. V lost 4 bases to trimming and J lost 0 bases; unmatched junction nucleotides: 6. Germline V lookup: CDR1 SGHKS, CDR2 YYEKEE (reference sequence).

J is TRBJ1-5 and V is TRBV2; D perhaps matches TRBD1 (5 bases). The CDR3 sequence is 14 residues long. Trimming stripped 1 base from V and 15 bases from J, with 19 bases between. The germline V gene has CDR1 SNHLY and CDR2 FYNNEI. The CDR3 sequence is CASSEGQGSWQPHF. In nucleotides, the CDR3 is TGTGCCAGCAGTGAAGGTCAGGGCAGCTGGCAACCGCATTTT.

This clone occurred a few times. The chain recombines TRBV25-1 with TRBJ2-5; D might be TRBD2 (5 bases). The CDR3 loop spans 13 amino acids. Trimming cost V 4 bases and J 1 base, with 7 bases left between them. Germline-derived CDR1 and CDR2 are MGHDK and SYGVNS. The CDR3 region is CASSGGVQETQYF. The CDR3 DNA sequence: TGTGCCAGCAGTGGGGGAGTCCAAGAGACCCAGTACTTC.